This T cell receptor beta chain emerged from a study of early T cells in non-severe SARS-CoV-2 infection. Study-wide context: The input, bulk RNA from unsorted whole blood, was sequenced, and chains were unpaired. Study-wide results and limits: Using VDJdb, the matching emphasized anti-spike CD8 responses while missing private and CD4 specificities.

Each cDNA molecule carried a unique molecular identifier. TCRdb processed the 5' RACE reads anew with MiXCR; each CDR3 protein has one entry. The sample yields roughly 60,000 distinct CDR3 sequences, about 11% seen once. V shed 5 bases and J 9 bases; nucleotides not matched to a gene: 7. Germline values: CDR1 SGHNT, CDR2 YENEEA. This CDR3 is 13 amino acids long. On this clonotype: Its antigen remains unidentified.

The receptor's source is an adult who was a healthcare worker with PCR-confirmed SARS-CoV-2 infection or an uninfected control (not recorded which). This material consisted of whole blood, taken at baseline. The V call is TRBV11-3, the J call TRBJ2-1; TRBD2 aligns across 7 bases. Here the CDR3 reads CASSRTRGGEQFF. CDR3 DNA: TGTGCCAGCAGCCGTACTCGCGGGGGTGAGCAGTTCTTC.